This record concerns one TCR beta chain sequence. The sample holds many counts of this clonotype. There is no known antigen for this receptor. The record has no base qualities; no much larger clone is one base away. The data belong to a study of regulatory T cells in long-lasting Graves disease (dated by TCRdb to about 2021). Context from the whole study: Persistent Graves' disease was defined as antithyroid drug treatment for over 5 years with persistently positive TSH receptor autoantibodies. Patients with persistent Graves' disease were compared with patients with newly diagnosed Graves' disease using TCR sequencing and RNA sequencing of peripheral blood. Persistent Graves' disease patients in the clinical cohort had taken antithyroid drugs for about 10.3 years on average. The study was conducted in China and was registered as a clinical trial. TCR sequencing covered around 13 persistent and around 20 newly diagnosed Graves' disease patients, some 35 samples in total.

The paper as a whole reports these results and caveats: The authors acknowledged the small sample size as a limitation that may reduce accuracy. Sequencing and analysis were restricted to the TCR beta chain. Compared with newly diagnosed patients, patients with persistent Graves' disease had lower TCR Shannon entropy and fewer highly expanded clones, which suggests clonal expansion. Only peripheral blood was studied, because thyroid tissue, the primary lesion, was inaccessible. A larger number of public clonotypes was shared among persistent patients (fewer than 3,000) than among newly diagnosed patients (about 990). TRBV28, TRBJ1-2 and TRBJ2-5 were preferentially used in persistent disease, while TRBV20-1 and TRBJ2-1 were favored in newly diagnosed disease.

The meaning of the sample's time point label: persistent/refractory GD, antithyroid drugs over 5 years with positive TRAb. For both TCR sequencing and RNA sequencing, RNA was extracted from PBMCs in TRIzol. The diagnosis of Graves' disease followed American Thyroid Association guidelines. Recruitment of patients was carried out at an endocrinology department in Xi'an, China. From each patient, nine milliliters of peripheral blood was collected into an EDTA anticoagulant tube. PBMCs were isolated by Ficoll Paque Plus density gradient separation without further T cell sorting. RNA quality was checked with an Agilent 2100 Bioanalyzer and agarose gel, and concentration with a NanoDrop 2000. The CDR3 spans 14 residues, from the cysteine through the phenylalanine. The DNA shown is the 42-base CDR3, in frame from base 1. Looking up the germline V gene yields CDR1 KGHSH and CDR2 LQKENI. Trimming removed 0 bases from V and 4 bases from J, leaving 9 bases between the germline ends.

The method was multiplex PCR. Sequencer: Illumina HiSeq 4000. TCR beta libraries were built with iRepertoire HTBI primers and Arm-PCR amplification of CDR3 regions. Before sequencing, the PCR products underwent gel purification. As for how the authors treated the data: A total of roughly 67 TRBV and 14 TRBJ segments were identified across samples and were used for gene usage analysis of CDR3 amino acid clonotypes. COPE and FqMerger were used to merge filtered high-quality paired reads into contigs. BLAST was used to align contigs to IMGT TRBV, TRBD and TRBJ reference genes, and CDR3 was defined according to IMGT. Any clonotype with a frequency above 0.1% was counted as a highly expanded clone. Shannon entropy was used to measure repertoire diversity, and the Gini coefficient was used to measure V-J evenness. A clonotype found in more than one individual was treated as public. TCRdb trimmed the raw reads at Q25, called clones with MiXCR and kept productive beta chains. Duplicate CDR3 protein sequences are folded into a single record with the most common DNA and genes. Clone size and V and J calls follow TCRdb, not the original study. The sample contains about 420,000 distinct CDR3 sequences, about 20% of them found a single time. Of the sample, roughly 28% falls within the top ten clones.

The receptor chain draws on TRBV18 and TRBJ1-1; the D gene is unclear. Sequences were derived from peripheral blood mononuclear cells (PBMCs), sampled when the disease was refractory, from a patient treated with antithyroid drugs. The TCR sequence derives from a female donor with Graves disease. The CDR3 in this case is CASSPPYRGTEAFF. The base sequence is TGTGCCAGCTCACCACCGTACCGGGGCACTGAAGCTTTCTTT.